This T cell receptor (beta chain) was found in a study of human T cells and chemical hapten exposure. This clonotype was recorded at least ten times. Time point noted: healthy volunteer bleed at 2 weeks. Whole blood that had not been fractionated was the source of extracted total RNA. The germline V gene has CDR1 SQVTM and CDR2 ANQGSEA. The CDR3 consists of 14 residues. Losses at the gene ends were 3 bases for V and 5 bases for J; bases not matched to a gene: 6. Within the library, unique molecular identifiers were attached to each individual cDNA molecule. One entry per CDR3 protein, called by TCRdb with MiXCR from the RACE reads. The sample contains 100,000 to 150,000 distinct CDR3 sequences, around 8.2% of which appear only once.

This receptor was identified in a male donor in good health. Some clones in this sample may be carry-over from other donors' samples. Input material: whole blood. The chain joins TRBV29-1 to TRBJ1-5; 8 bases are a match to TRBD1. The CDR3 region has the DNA TGCAGCGTTGATGCAGGGGGCGGCGATCAGCCCCAGCATTTT. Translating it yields CSVDAGGGDQPQHF. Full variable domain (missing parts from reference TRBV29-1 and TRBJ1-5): SAVISQKPSRDICQRGTSLTIQCQVDSQVTMMFWYRQQPGQSLTLIATANQGSEATYESGFVIDKFPISRPNLTFSTLTVSNMSPEDSSIYLCSVDAGGGDQPQHFGDGTRLSIL.